These 25 T cell receptor beta chains came from one sample sequenced in a study of cytomegalovirus exposure and HLA in healthy donors. The PCR contained 60 Vbeta and 13 Jbeta primers. Assay: immunoSEQ multiplex PCR; the TCRdb copy retains only in-frame clones and omits some. The table includes some 91,000 clones, around four fifths detected once. The sequenced material came from PBMCs. The receptors stem from a man aged 40-50 years in good health and CMV-seropositive.

The chain uses TRBV5-5 and TRBJ2-7, with D maybe TRBD2 (6 bases). V lost 0 bases to trimming and J lost 3 bases, with 10 bases between them. Germline V gene data show CDR1 as SGHKS and CDR2 as YYEKEE (reference sequence). CDR3 length: 14 amino acids. CDR3 bases: TGTGCCAGCAGCTTGGCGGCCGGGAGCTACGAGCAGTACTTC. This codes for CASSLAAGSYEQYF.

A word on this clone: A junction boundary mismatches the germline segment, possibly from a read error. This chain joins TRBV7-9 and TRBJ1-2; 11 positions match TRBD1. This CDR3 has 16 residues. The germline CDR1 and CDR2 sequences are SEHNR and FQNEAQ (reference sequence). The CDR3 nucleotides are TGTTCCAGCAGCTTAGGGACAGGGGGACGGGGCTATGGCTACACCTTC. Translation gives CSSSLGTGGRGYGYTF.

The J gene is TRBJ2-1, the V gene TRBV9; tentative D call: TRBD1 (5 bases). CDR1 and CDR2 (germline): SGDLS, YYNGEE. V dropped 4 bases and J dropped 8 bases, with 10 bases sitting between them. The CDR3 runs 12 residues. CDR3 amino acids: CASSSQGDEQFF. The CDR3 DNA is TGTGCCAGCAGCTCTCAGGGTGATGAGCAGTTCTTC. Full variable domain (rest looked up from reference TRBV9 and TRBJ2-1): DSGVTQTPKHLITATGQRVTLRCSPRSGDLSVYWYQQSLDQGLQFLIQYYNGEERAKGNILERFSAQQFPDLHSELNLSSLELGDSALYFCASSSQGDEQFFGPGTRLTVL.

CDR3 protein: CSALRVSGGASGYTF. The CDR3 DNA reads as TGCAGCGCCTTGAGGGTGTCAGGGGGCGCTTCTGGCTACACCTTC. The chain recombines TRBV29-1 with TRBJ1-2; 8 bases are a match to TRBD1. The J segment lost 7 bases and the V segment lost 7 bases, leaving 17 bases of the junction unmatched. Per germline, CDR1 SQVTM and CDR2 ANQGSEA. The CDR3 totals 15 residues.

This sequence joins TRBV27 and TRBJ2-7, with TRBD1 matching over 8 bases. The junction had 8 bases not matched to a gene; V was cut back by 5 bases and J by 5 bases. This CDR3 is 14 amino acids long. Germline CDR1 is MNHEY and CDR2 is SMNVEV (reference sequence). CDR3 residues: CASSIYQGAHEQYF. The CDR3 DNA reads as TGTGCCAGCAGTATCTACCAGGGGGCCCACGAGCAGTACTTC.

This chain joins TRBV7-8 and TRBJ2-5; 9 bases fit TRBD2. CDR3 length: 17 residues. V was clipped by 1 base and J by 4 bases; unmatched bases: 10. CDR1 is SGHVS and CDR2 is FQNEAQ in the germline V gene. CDR3 in DNA: TGTGCCAGCAGCTTAGAGCTGAGGGGGACTAGCCTAGAGACCCAGTACTTC. The encoded protein is CASSLELRGTSLETQYF. Together with reference TRBV7-8 and TRBJ2-5, the CDR3 gives the full variable domain: GAGVSQSPRYKVAKRGQDVALRCDPISGHVSLFWYQQALGQGPEFLTYFQNEAQLDKSGLPSDRFFAERPEGSVSTLKIQRTQQEDSAVYLCASSLELRGTSLETQYFGPGTRLLVL.

The V call is TRBV28, the J call TRBJ2-6; TRBD1 agrees at 8 bases. This CDR3 contains 18 residues. The germline V gene encodes CDR1 MDHEN and CDR2 SYDVKM. Trimming removed 4 bases from V and 0 bases from J; junction bases left unmatched: 8. DNA for the CDR3: TGTGCCAGCAGTTCGGGACAGGTACGATTCTCTGGGGCCAACGTCCTGACTTTC. It yields the protein CASSSGQVRFSGANVLTF.

The rearrangement joins TRBV2 to TRBJ1-5, with 7 bases aligning to TRBD1. The CDR3 loop spans 13 amino acids. The junction had 2 bases not matched to a gene; V was cut back by 4 bases and J by 5 bases. The germline CDR1 and CDR2 sequences are SNHLY and FYNNEI. CDR3 coding DNA: TGTGCCAGCAGTGGACAGGGAGATCAGCCCCAGCATTTT. Amino acids: CASSGQGDQPQHF.

Only a few counts were recorded for this clone. The J gene is TRBJ2-7, the V gene TRBV5-1; TRBD1 is a possible D gene (6 bases). Trimming cost V 4 bases and J 5 bases, with 19 bases left between them. Germline CDR1 reads SGHRS; CDR2 reads YFSETQ. The CDR3 is made up of 15 amino acids. CDR3 bases: TGCGCCAGCAGCCCCTCCCCGGGCAGGGGCCACGAGCAGTACTTC. The encoded protein is CASSPSPGRGHEQYF.

This clone was counted a single time. This CDR3 is also generated by other DNA sequences in the sample. The gene calls are TRBV2 and TRBJ1-4, with a weak D call TRBD1 (6 bases). This CDR3 is 18 amino acids long. Germline V gene sequence: CDR1 SNHLY, CDR2 FYNNEI. The V and J ends lost 1 base and 5 bases respectively, with 20 bases between them. The CDR3 sequence: CASSEGGGELKENEKLFF. CDR3 sequence (DNA): TGTGCCAGCAGTGAAGGAGGGGGGGAGTTGAAGGAAAATGAAAAACTGTTTTTT.

The chain links TRBV5-1 to TRBJ2-3; 9 nucleotides align to TRBD2. The CDR3 totals 15 residues. Germline V gives CDR1 SGHRS, CDR2 YFSETQ. Unmatched junction bases numbered 7, after V lost 4 bases and J lost 4 bases. CDR3 residues: CASSSGTSSSDTQYF. The CDR3 nucleotides are TGCGCCAGCAGCAGCGGGACTAGCAGTTCAGATACGCAGTATTTT.

V and J are TRBV9 and TRBJ1-2; maybe TRBD1 (6 bases). Germline V lookup: CDR1 SGDLS, CDR2 YYNGEE. The CDR3 loop spans 17 amino acids. The V gene lost 2 bases and the J gene lost 4 bases, with 21 bases spanning the gap. CDR3 region: CASSVATGSRSGYGYTF. The CDR3 bases are TGTGCCAGCAGCGTTGCAACAGGGAGCAGGTCAGGCTATGGCTACACCTTC.

The rearrangement links TRBV9 to TRBJ2-3; TRBD2 agrees at 9 bases. Looked up from germline, CDR1 is SGDLS and CDR2 is YYNGEE. Unmatched junction bases numbered 11, after V lost 3 bases and J lost 6 bases. CDR3 length: 16 amino acids. The CDR3 nucleotides are TGTGCCAGCAGCGGTAAGCGGGGGGCCGCCTGGGATACGCAGTATTTT. Encoded protein: CASSGKRGAAWDTQYF.

The chain recombines TRBV5-1 with TRBJ2-1; D possibly corresponds to TRBD2 (6 bases). The V gene lost 0 bases and the J gene lost 6 bases, with 10 bases spanning the gap. The CDR3 is made up of 14 amino acids. Germline V gives CDR1 SGHRS, CDR2 YFSETQ. The CDR3 DNA sequence: TGCGCCAGCAGCTTGGCGGGAGACGTCAATGAGCAGTTCTTC. Translating gives CASSLAGDVNEQFF. The full variable domain, in which reference TRBV5-1 and TRBJ2-1 provide the parts outside the CDR3, is KAGVTQTPRYLIKTRGQQVTLSCSPISGHRSVSWYQQTPGQGLQFLFEYFSETQRNKGNFPGRFSGRQFSNSRSEMNVSTLELGDSALYLCASSLAGDVNEQFFGPGTRLTVL.

This chain uses TRBV11-3 with TRBJ2-7, with D possibly matching TRBD2 (6 bases). Between the trimmed V and J ends, which lost 3 bases and 2 bases, there was a span of 8 bases. The germline V gene encodes CDR1 SGHNT and CDR2 YENEEA. CDR3 length: 13 residues. The CDR3 nucleotides are TGTGCCAGCAGCTTGGGGGGAACCTACGAGCAGTACTTC. Its translation is CASSLGGTYEQYF.

This clone was counted a single time. V and J are TRBV5-4 and TRBJ2-1, with TRBD2 matching 7 bases. The CDR3 loop spans 14 amino acids. The junction had 7 bases not matched to a gene; V was cut back by 7 bases and J by 3 bases. Germline CDR1 reads SGHNT; CDR2 reads YYREEE (reference sequence). CDR3 in DNA: TGTGCCAGCTCCGACCGGGGGGACTACAATGAGCAGTTCTTC. Translation gives CASSDRGDYNEQFF.

This clone was recorded once. V gene TRBV19 combines with J gene TRBJ1-4; tentatively, D is TRBD1 (5 bases). CDR3 length: 15 amino acids. Germline CDR1 reads LNHDA; CDR2 reads SQIVND (reference sequence). The V and J ends lost 3 bases and 0 bases respectively, with 8 bases between them. CDR3 loop: CASSIRDTTNEKLFF. CDR3 sequence (DNA): TGTGCCAGTAGTATCAGGGATACAACTAATGAAAAACTGTTTTTT.

V gene TRBV13 combines with J gene TRBJ1-1; a possible D gene is TRBD1 (6 bases). Trimming left V 5 bases short and J 1 base short, with 11 bases between. Germline V CDR1 and CDR2: PRHDT, FYEKMQ (reference sequence). CDR3 size: 14 residues. Here the CDR3 DNA reads TGTGCCAGCAGCCAACCGGGACAGAACACTGAAGCTTTCTTT. This translates into CASSQPGQNTEAFF. Together with reference TRBV13 and TRBJ1-1, the CDR3 gives the full variable domain: AAGVIQSPRHLIKEKRETATLKCYPIPRHDTVYWYQQGPGQDPQFLISFYEKMQSDKGSIPDRFSAQQFSDYHSELNMSSLELGDSALYFCASSQPGQNTEAFFGQGTRLTVV.

This clone was seen a handful of times. This chain links TRBV6-1 with TRBJ1-2; unclear D gene. There are 11 residues in the CDR3. CDR1 and CDR2 (germline): MNHNS, SASEGT. V shed 7 bases and J shed 7 bases, with 10 bases lying between them. The CDR3 nucleotides read TGTGCCAGCATCGGGGAGGGTGGCTACACCTTC. As protein: CASIGEGGYTF.

The CDR3 sequence is CASSTDRGRDEQYF. The CDR3 bases are TGTGCCAGTAGTACGGACAGGGGGCGCGACGAGCAGTACTTC. The chain uses TRBV19 and TRBJ2-7; 11 nucleotides match TRBD1. Germline-derived CDR1 and CDR2 are LNHDA and SQIVND (reference sequence). V gave up 4 bases and J gave up 5 bases; unmatched junction bases: 4. The CDR3 has 14 amino acids.

This clone was seen only once. The chain recombines TRBV28 with TRBJ2-3; 7 nucleotides match TRBD1. Trimming at V came to 6 bases and at J to 6 bases, leaving 6 bases not matched to a gene. Germline loops: CDR1 MDHEN, CDR2 SYDVKM. The CDR3 spans 13 residues. CDR3 in DNA: TGTGCCAGCAGCCAGACAGGGTCCGATACGCAGTATTTT. Translated: CASSQTGSDTQYF.

In its sample, this clone was seen a few times. CDR3 protein: CASRGTTRGKLFF. CDR3 in DNA: TGTGCCAGTAGGGGGACAACCAGAGGAAAACTGTTTTTT. The V and J genes are TRBV19 and TRBJ1-4, with a weak D call TRBD1 (6 bases). Germline assignment: CDR1 LNHDA and CDR2 SQIVND (reference sequence). This CDR3 spans 13 amino acids. V lost 6 bases and J 10 bases, leaving 15 bases between the germline ends.

This rearrangement joins TRBV2 to TRBJ2-2, with 9 bases lining up with TRBD1. Unmatched junction bases numbered 17, after V lost 8 bases and J lost 7 bases. Germline-derived CDR1 and CDR2 are SNHLY and FYNNEI. CDR3 length equals 17 residues. Here the CDR3 reads CASRRGPRTGVGGELFF. The CDR3 coding sequence is TGTGCCAGCCGGAGGGGTCCCAGGACAGGGGTCGGCGGGGAGCTGTTTTTT.

There are a few counts of this clone. The chain is built from TRBV19 and TRBJ2-4, with TRBD1 identical over 8 bases. The germline V gene encodes CDR1 LNHDA and CDR2 SQIVND (reference sequence). V shed 7 bases and J 8 bases; nucleotides not matched to a gene: 7. The CDR3 runs 13 residues. As DNA, the CDR3 is TGTGCCAGTACCTCGGACAGGGCGTACATTCAGTACTTC. As protein: CASTSDRAYIQYF.

This chain links TRBV7-6 with TRBJ2-3, with D hard to call. Germline V gene data show CDR1 as SGHVS and CDR2 as FNYEAQ. The ends were cut back, 0 bases at V and 4 bases at J, with 8 bases in the middle. CDR3 length: 14 amino acids. CDR3 nucleotides: TGTGCCAGCAGCTTAGCCGTTGTTGCAGATACGCAGTATTTT. Its translation: CASSLAVVADTQYF. Together with reference TRBV7-6 and TRBJ2-3, the CDR3 gives the full variable domain: GAGVSQSPRYKVTKRGQDVALRCDPISGHVSLYWYRQALGQGPEFLTYFNYEAQQDKSGLPNDRFSAERPEGSISTLTIQRTEQRDSAMYRCASSLAVVADTQYFGPGTRLTVL.